The 17 T cell receptor beta chains below all came from one sample that was sequenced in a study of technical replicates of blood from a few donors. The data were produced by immunoSEQ multiplex PCR, yet TCRdb's version contains in-frame clones alone and is incomplete. The sample includes some 87,000 clones, around 97% of them seen just once. The specimen was T cells isolated from PBMCs. These receptors were taken from a human donor in good health.

The rearrangement uses TRBV19 and TRBJ1-1; D call uncertain. Germline values: CDR1 LNHDA, CDR2 SQIVND (reference sequence). Between the trimmed V and J ends, which lost 4 bases and 5 bases, there was a span of 20 bases. The CDR3 sequence is 16 residues long. The CDR3 protein is CASSKPGTERNTEAFF. CDR3 in DNA: TGTGCCAGTAGTAAACCGGGAACCGAACGTAATACTGAAGCTTTCTTT.

The chain couples TRBV4-1 to TRBJ2-3; maybe TRBD2 (5 bases). V lost 1 base, J lost 2 bases, and 10 bases lay in between. The CDR3 runs 15 residues. Germline V gene lookup returns CDR1 MGHRA and CDR2 YSYEKL. CDR3: CASSQGERITDTQYF. CDR3 bases: TGCGCCAGCAGCCAAGGTGAGCGGATCACAGATACGCAGTATTTT.

The CDR3 spells CASSSDGLAGGGEQYF. The CDR3, as DNA: TGTGCCAGCAGCAGCGACGGACTAGCGGGAGGGGGAGAGCAGTACTTC. The V and J genes are TRBV7-6 and TRBJ2-7, with 15 bases fitting TRBD2. After removal of 5 bases from V and 7 bases from J, the junction contained 9 bases not matched to a gene. CDR1 and CDR2 from the germline V gene are SGHVS and FNYEAQ. The CDR3 has 16 amino acids. The full variable domain, in which reference TRBV7-6 and TRBJ2-7 provide the parts outside the CDR3, is GAGVSQSPRYKVTKRGQDVALRCDPISGHVSLYWYRQALGQGPEFLTYFNYEAQQDKSGLPNDRFSAERPEGSISTLTIQRTEQRDSAMYRCASSSDGLAGGGEQYFGPGTRLTVT.

This chain links TRBV10-3 with TRBJ2-1; 7 bases map to TRBD2. Germline trimming cut 2 bases from V and 3 bases from J; bases unmatched to any gene: 7. This CDR3 has 16 residues. Germline V gene data show CDR1 as ENHRY and CDR2 as SYGVKD. The DNA of the CDR3 is TGTGCCATCAGTGAGCCGGGCGGGGGAATCTACAATGAGCAGTTCTTC. It codes for CAISEPGGGIYNEQFF.

The chain recombines TRBV5-5 with TRBJ1-6; the D is unclear. The CDR3 has 15 amino acids. V lost 1 base, J lost 6 bases, and 11 bases lay in between. The V gene's germline CDR1 is SGHKS and CDR2 YYEKEE (reference sequence). The CDR3 region is CASSLLTVANSPLHF. The CDR3 DNA reads TGTGCCAGCAGCTTGCTCACAGTTGCTAATTCACCCCTCCACTTT.

The gene calls are TRBV6-1 and TRBJ2-7; D uncertain. V was clipped by 5 bases and J by 6 bases, with 20 bases between them. This CDR3 contains 15 residues. Germline assignment: CDR1 MNHNS and CDR2 SASEGT. The CDR3 sequence is CASSPYTALGGEQYF. DNA of the CDR3: TGTGCCAGCAGTCCTTATACGGCCCTAGGCGGCGAGCAGTACTTC.

CDR3 sequence: CASSVGSQETQYF. The DNA of the CDR3 is TGTGCCAGCAGCGTCGGGTCCCAAGAGACCCAGTACTTC. This chain links TRBV7-3 with TRBJ2-5; D remains ambiguous. The V gene's germline CDR1 is SGHTA and CDR2 FQGTGA. V dropped 5 bases and J dropped 1 base, with 8 bases sitting between them. The CDR3 totals 13 residues.

The gene calls are TRBV29-1 and TRBJ2-4; 8 nucleotides match TRBD1. The junction had 16 bases not matched to a gene; V was cut back by 7 bases and J by 8 bases. Germline V gene lookup returns CDR1 SQVTM and CDR2 ANQGSEA. The CDR3 is 15 amino acids. The CDR3 here is CSALKLGQGQDIQYF. The CDR3 DNA reads as TGCAGCGCCTTGAAGCTTGGACAGGGCCAAGACATTCAGTACTTC.

Of note for this clone: Within the sample, other DNA sequences also encode this same CDR3. This chain connects TRBV5-1 to TRBJ1-2; 8 positions match TRBD1. The V segment lost 0 bases and the J segment 2 bases; nucleotides outside the gene matches: 0. CDR3 length: 14 amino acids. From germline, CDR1 is SGHRS and CDR2 YFSETQ. CDR3 DNA sequence: TGCGCCAGCAGCTTGGACAGGGGGAACTATGGCTACACCTTC. This codes for CASSLDRGNYGYTF.

The count of this clone is one. The rearrangement links TRBV28 to TRBJ2-5; no reliable D call. This CDR3 is built from 12 residues. Germline assignment: CDR1 MDHEN and CDR2 SYDVKM. With 3 bases removed from V and 6 bases from J, the gap between germline ends came to 8 bases. CDR3 DNA: TGTGCCAGCAGTTTCCCCCAGAAGACCCAGTACTTC. Encoded protein: CASSFPQKTQYF.

The rearrangement joins TRBV29-1 to TRBJ1-2, with TRBD1 matching 7 bases. V was pared by 7 bases and J by 4 bases, with 6 bases of the junction left unmatched. The germline CDR1 and CDR2 sequences are SQVTM and ANQGSEA. The CDR3 is 12 residues long. CDR3 sequence: CSDRQGIYGYTF. Here the CDR3 DNA reads TGCAGCGATCGACAGGGCATCTATGGCTACACCTTC.

The rearrangement joins TRBV11-2 to TRBJ2-2; possible D gene TRBD2, 5 bases. The CDR3 extends over 14 amino acids. Germline V gives CDR1 SGHAT, CDR2 FQNNGV. V was trimmed by 3 bases and J by 7 bases, leaving 12 bases between them. CDR3 DNA sequence: TGTGCCAGCAGCTTTCGGGGATTAGGCGGGGAGCTGTTTTTT. It yields the protein CASSFRGLGGELFF.

The chain recombines TRBV28 with TRBJ1-1; D not certain. CDR1 is MDHEN, CDR2 SYDVKM, per germline. V was trimmed by 4 bases and J by 0 bases, leaving 9 bases between them. This CDR3 is 14 amino acids long. CDR3 sequence (DNA): TGTGCCAGCAGTTGGGAGCTTTTGAACACTGAAGCTTTCTTT. Translation gives CASSWELLNTEAFF.

The V and J genes are TRBV7-6 and TRBJ2-1, with 12 bases that match TRBD2. CDR3 length equals 15 residues. Germline lookup yields CDR1 SGHVS and CDR2 FNYEAQ. J was trimmed by 7 bases and V by 2 bases; bases with no gene match: 3. The CDR3 DNA is TGTGCCAGCAGCTTAACAGGACTAGCGGGGAATGAGCAGTTCTTC. This encodes CASSLTGLAGNEQFF.

This rearrangement joins TRBV27 to TRBJ1-1, with 7 bases that match TRBD1. Trimming took 2 bases from V and 5 from J; bases not matched to a gene: 2. CDR1 and CDR2 from the germline V gene are MNHEY and SMNVEV (reference sequence). This CDR3 has 13 amino acids. The CDR3 protein is CASSLQGVTEAFF. The CDR3 bases are TGTGCCAGCAGTTTACAGGGGGTAACTGAAGCTTTCTTT.

This chain connects TRBV5-1 to TRBJ2-1; 8 bases map to TRBD2. Trimming cost V 0 bases and J 4 bases; bases outside gene matches: 6. The CDR3 consists of 16 residues. Germline values: CDR1 SGHRS, CDR2 YFSETQ. CDR3 protein: CASSLVASGLYNEQFF. The CDR3 region has the DNA TGCGCCAGCAGCTTGGTGGCTAGCGGGCTTTACAATGAGCAGTTCTTC.

The chain links TRBV11-2 to TRBJ2-2, with 9 bases fitting TRBD1. The germline V gene has CDR1 SGHAT and CDR2 FQNNGV. This CDR3 spans 15 amino acids. V dropped 5 bases and J dropped 7; count of bases not matched to a gene: 8. CDR3 sequence: CASSPRTGEVGELFF. The CDR3, as DNA: TGTGCCAGCAGCCCCCGGACAGGGGAGGTCGGGGAGCTGTTTTTT.